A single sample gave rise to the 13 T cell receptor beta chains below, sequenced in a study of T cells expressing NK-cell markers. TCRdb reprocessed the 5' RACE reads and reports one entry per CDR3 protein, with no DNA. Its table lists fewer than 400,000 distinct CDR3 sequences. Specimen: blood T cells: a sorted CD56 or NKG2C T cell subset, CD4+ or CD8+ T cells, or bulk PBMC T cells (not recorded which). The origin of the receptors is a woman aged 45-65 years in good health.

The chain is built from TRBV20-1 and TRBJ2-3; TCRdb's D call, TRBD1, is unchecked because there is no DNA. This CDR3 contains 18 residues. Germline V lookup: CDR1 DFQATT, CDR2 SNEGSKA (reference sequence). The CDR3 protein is CSASGKTGTGRYTDTQYF.

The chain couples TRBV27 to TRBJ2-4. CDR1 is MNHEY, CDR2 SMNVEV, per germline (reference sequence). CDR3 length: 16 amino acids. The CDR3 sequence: CASSLSGRSVKNIQYF.

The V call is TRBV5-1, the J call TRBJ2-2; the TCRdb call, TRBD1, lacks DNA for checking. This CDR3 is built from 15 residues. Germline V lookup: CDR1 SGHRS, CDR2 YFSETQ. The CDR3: CASREPGTGTGELFF.

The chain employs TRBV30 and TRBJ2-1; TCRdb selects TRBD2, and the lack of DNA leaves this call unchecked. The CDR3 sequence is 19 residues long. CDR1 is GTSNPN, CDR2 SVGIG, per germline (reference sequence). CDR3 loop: CAWSGFYPDRDYSYNEQFF.

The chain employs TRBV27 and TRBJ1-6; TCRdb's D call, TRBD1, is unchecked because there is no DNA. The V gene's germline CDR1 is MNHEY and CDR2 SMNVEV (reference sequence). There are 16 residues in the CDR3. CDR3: CASSHLMTGLNSPLHF.

The CDR3 protein is CSVPLAGVGVTDTQYF. This sequence joins TRBV29-1 and TRBJ2-3; TCRdb's D call of TRBD2 is untestable without DNA. This CDR3 is built from 16 residues. Per the germline V gene, CDR1 is SQVTM and CDR2 is ANQGSEA.

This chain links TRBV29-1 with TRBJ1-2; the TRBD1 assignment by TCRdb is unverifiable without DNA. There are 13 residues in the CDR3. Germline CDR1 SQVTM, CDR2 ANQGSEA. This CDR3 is CSVEDLGGGGYTF. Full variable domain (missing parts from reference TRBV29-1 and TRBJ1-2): SAVISQKPSRDICQRGTSLTIQCQVDSQVTMMFWYRQQPGQSLTLIATANQGSEATYESGFVIDKFPISRPNLTFSTLTVSNMSPEDSSIYLCSVEDLGGGGYTFGSGTRLTVV.

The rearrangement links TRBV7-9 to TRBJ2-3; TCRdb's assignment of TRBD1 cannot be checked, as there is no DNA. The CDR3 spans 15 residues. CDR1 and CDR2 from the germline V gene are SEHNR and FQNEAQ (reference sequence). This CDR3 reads CASSPPGQLGDTQYF. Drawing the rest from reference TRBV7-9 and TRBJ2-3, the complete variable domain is DTGVSQNPRHKITKRGQNVTFRCDPISEHNRLYWYRQTLGQGPEFLTYFQNEAQLEKSRLLSDRFSAERPKGSFSTLEIQRTEQGDSAMYLCASSPPGQLGDTQYFGPGTRLTVL.

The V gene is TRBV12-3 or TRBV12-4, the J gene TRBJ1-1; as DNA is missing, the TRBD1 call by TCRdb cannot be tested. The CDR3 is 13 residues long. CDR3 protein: CASRPDRAREAFF.

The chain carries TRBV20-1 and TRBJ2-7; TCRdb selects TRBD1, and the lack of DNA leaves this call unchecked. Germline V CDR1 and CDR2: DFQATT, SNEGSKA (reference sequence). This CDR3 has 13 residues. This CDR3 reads CSAPTQGIDEQYF.

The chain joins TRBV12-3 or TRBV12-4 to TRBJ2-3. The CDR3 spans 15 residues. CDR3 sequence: CASSLWGLDTDTQYF.

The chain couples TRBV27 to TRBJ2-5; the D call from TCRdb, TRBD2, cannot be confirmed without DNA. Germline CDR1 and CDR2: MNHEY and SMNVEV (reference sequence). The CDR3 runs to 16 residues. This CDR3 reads CASSLTYRLAEETQYF.

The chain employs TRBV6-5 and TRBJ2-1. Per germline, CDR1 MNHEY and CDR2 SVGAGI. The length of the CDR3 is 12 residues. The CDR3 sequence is CASRSRVGEQFF.